These 22 T cell receptor beta chains were all obtained from the same sample, sequenced in a study of blood T cells in healthy people across ages. Then a second PCR, running about 6 to 11 cycles, was carried out with a sample-barcoded 5' primer and a J-beta primer mix. Each CDR3 protein is one row after TCRdb ran MiXCR on the 5' RACE reads. The sample has approximately 2,000,000 distinct CDR3 sequences, around 42% seen once. The sample consisted of blood. The receptors were sampled from a human donor in good health.

The chain carries TRBV7-2 and TRBJ2-5, with 7 bases fitting TRBD2. V lost 5 bases, J lost 5 bases, and 11 bases stayed unmatched. Germline V gene data show CDR1 as SGHTA and CDR2 as FQGNSA. The CDR3 extends over 15 amino acids. The CDR3 region is CASSTTRGGAETQYF. The CDR3 region has the DNA TGTGCCAGCAGCACAACCCGGGGAGGGGCCGAGACCCAGTACTTC.

The CDR3 region is CSARDLGQRQFF. Written as DNA, the CDR3 is TGCAGTGCTAGAGATCTGGGCCAGAGGCAGTTCTTC. J is TRBJ2-1 and V is TRBV20-1, with D uncertain. The V end was cut by 0 bases, the J end by 12 bases, with 12 bases between. This CDR3 contains 12 residues. Germline loops: CDR1 DFQATT, CDR2 SNEGSKA (reference sequence).

There are a few counts of this clonotype. The V and J genes are TRBV7-9 and TRBJ2-3; D remains unclear. The CDR3 is 15 amino acids. Germline V gene sequence: CDR1 SEHNR, CDR2 FQNEAQ (reference sequence). V lost 6 bases and J lost 7, with 20 bases in between. The CDR3 DNA reads as TGTGCCAGCAGACAGAAGATAGGTGTGGAGCATACGCAGTATTTT. Its translation: CASRQKIGVEHTQYF.

This chain links TRBV28 with TRBJ2-1; possibly TRBD1 for D (5 bases). With 8 bases removed from V and 0 bases from J, the gap between germline ends came to 14 bases. Germline V gene data show CDR1 as MDHEN and CDR2 as SYDVKM. The CDR3 loop spans 15 amino acids. The CDR3 spells CASELGADSYNEQFF. In DNA, the CDR3 is TGTGCCAGCGAACTTGGGGCAGACTCCTACAATGAGCAGTTCTTC.

The V call is TRBV7-9, the J call TRBJ1-4, with TRBD1 identical over 8 bases. CDR1 is SEHNR and CDR2 is FQNEAQ in the germline V gene (reference sequence). The junction had 6 bases not matched to a gene; V was cut back by 1 base and J by 5 bases. The CDR3 contains 16 residues. CDR3 DNA sequence: TGTGCCAGCAGCTTAGTAGGACAGGGACCCAATGAAAAACTGTTTTTT. Translation gives CASSLVGQGPNEKLFF.

The J gene is TRBJ2-5, the V gene TRBV5-1; 8 bases are a match to TRBD1. The germline CDR1 and CDR2 sequences are SGHRS and YFSETQ. V lost 0 bases to trimming and J lost 11 bases; unmatched junction nucleotides: 9. This CDR3 is built from 14 residues. DNA of the CDR3: TGCGCCAGCAGCTTGGGCCCGACAGGGGACGGGCAGTACTTC. Its translation: CASSLGPTGDGQYF.

The chain has TRBV7-2 and TRBJ2-3, with TRBD2 as a possible D gene (7 bases). The CDR3 contains 14 residues. The V gene lost 5 bases and the J gene lost 5 bases, with 14 bases spanning the gap. Germline lookup yields CDR1 SGHTA and CDR2 FQGNSA. The CDR3 loop is CASSPLRGGDTQYF. CDR3 coding DNA: TGTGCCAGCAGCCCACTGAGGGGGGGAGATACGCAGTATTTT.

The chain combines TRBV12-3 or TRBV12-4 with TRBJ2-6; perhaps TRBD1 as D (6 bases). This CDR3 is built from 14 residues. V shed 10 bases and J shed 0 bases, with 10 bases lying between them. CDR3 residues: CAINRDSGANVLTF. Here the CDR3 DNA reads TGTGCCATCAACAGGGACTCTGGGGCCAACGTCCTGACTTTC.

This rearrangement joins TRBV5-6 to TRBJ2-1, with D uncertain. The CDR3 totals 13 residues. Trimming left V 2 bases short and J 6 bases short, with 9 bases between. Germline loops: CDR1 SGHDT, CDR2 YYEEEE. The CDR3 spells CASSFPLSNEQFF. CDR3 coding DNA: TGTGCCAGCAGCTTCCCACTGTCCAATGAGCAGTTCTTC.

The V call is TRBV5-8, the J call TRBJ1-5; 7 positions agree with TRBD1. V lost 4 bases to trimming and J lost 7 bases; unmatched junction nucleotides: 14. Germline V gene sequence: CDR1 SGHTS, CDR2 YDEGEE. The CDR3 length is 16 residues. This CDR3 is CASSRDSEIGVQPQHF. CDR3 sequence (DNA): TGTGCCAGCAGCCGGGACAGCGAGATCGGGGTACAGCCCCAGCATTTT.

Worth noting for this clonotype: At one boundary the junction diverges from the germline segment, which might be a read error. V and J are TRBV5-1 and TRBJ1-2; D call uncertain. CDR3 length: 15 residues. Germline lookup yields CDR1 SGHRS and CDR2 YFSETQ. In DNA form, the CDR3 reads TGCGCCAGCAGGATGGAGGATTGGCCCAACTATGGCTGCACCTTC. It codes for CASRMEDWPNYGCTF. The full variable domain, with the rest looked up from reference TRBV5-1 and TRBJ1-2, is KAGVTQTPRYLIKTRGQQVTLSCSPISGHRSVSWYQQTPGQGLQFLFEYFSETQRNKGNFPGRFSGRQFSNSRSEMNVSTLELGDSALYLCASRMEDWPNYGCTFGSGTRLTVV.

The V and J genes are TRBV20-1 and TRBJ1-1; the D gene is possibly TRBD1 (5 bases). The CDR3 runs 14 residues. Per germline, CDR1 DFQATT and CDR2 SNEGSKA (reference sequence). Trimming removed 0 bases from V and 6 bases from J, with 14 bases in between. This CDR3 is CSARDRQGLAEAFF. The CDR3 DNA follows: TGCAGTGCTAGAGATCGGCAGGGTTTGGCTGAAGCTTTCTTT.

V is TRBV30 and J is TRBJ2-1; 15 bases agree with TRBD2. CDR1 GTSNPN and CDR2 SVGIG come from the germline V gene (reference sequence). J lost 7 bases, V lost 5 bases, and 3 bases had no gene match. CDR3 length: 14 residues. CDR3 loop: CAWGLAGGLNEQFF. CDR3 in DNA: TGTGCCTGGGGACTAGCGGGGGGGCTTAATGAGCAGTTCTTC.

The chain carries TRBV6-5 and TRBJ2-4; unclear D gene. Trimming took off 6 bases at V and 9 bases at J, with 15 bases between the two ends. The CDR3 sequence is 13 residues long. The germline V gene encodes CDR1 MNHEY and CDR2 SVGAGI. The CDR3 is CASSLHREGIQYF. The CDR3 bases are TGTGCCAGCAGCCTACACCGAGAAGGCATTCAGTACTTC.

V and J are TRBV4-3 and TRBJ2-7; TRBD1 matches at 7 bases. The trim removed 1 base at V and 3 bases at J, leaving 12 bases unmatched. This CDR3 region has 17 residues. Looked up from germline, CDR1 is LGHNA and CDR2 is YSLEER. CDR3 residues: CASSQGYVRGYLYEQYF. The CDR3 bases are TGCGCCAGCAGCCAAGGCTATGTCAGGGGGTATCTCTACGAGCAGTACTTC.

The rearrangement uses TRBV12-3 or TRBV12-4 and TRBJ2-7; a possible D gene is TRBD2 (6 bases). The CDR3 totals 14 residues. Trimming took 3 bases from V and 4 from J, leaving 13 bases between them. The CDR3 loop is CASSLGYGSYEQYF. The CDR3 DNA sequence: TGTGCCAGCAGTTTGGGGTACGGGAGTTACGAGCAGTACTTC.

Regarding this clonotype: This may be a read error, as it is one base from a much larger clone. This chain's CDR3 is CASRLDSYNEQYF. As DNA, the CDR3 is TGTGCCAGCAGACTAGACAGCTACAATGAGCAGTACTTC. The chain couples TRBV6-5 to TRBJ2-7, with D perhaps TRBD1 or TRBD2 (5 bases each). The germline V gene encodes CDR1 MNHEY and CDR2 SVGAGI. Trimming cost V 6 bases and J 7 bases, with 16 bases left between them. The CDR3 has 13 amino acids.

This clonotype was counted ten times or more. This rearrangement joins TRBV4-3 to TRBJ2-7; TRBD1 matches 10 bases. The CDR3 runs to 15 residues. J lost 1 base, V lost 3 bases, and 3 bases had no gene match. The germline gives CDR1 LGHNA, CDR2 YSLEER. The DNA for the CDR3 is TGCGCCAGCAGCCACAGGACAGGGGGGTCCTACGAGCAGTACTTC. It encodes CASSHRTGGSYEQYF.

This sequence joins TRBV4-3 and TRBJ2-2; D gene unclear. V shed 4 bases and J shed 3 bases, with 18 bases lying between them. Germline lookup yields CDR1 LGHNA and CDR2 YSLEER. This CDR3 region has 17 residues. CDR3 amino acids: CASSPSQAPPYTGELFF. The CDR3 nucleotides read TGCGCCAGCAGCCCAAGCCAGGCCCCTCCTTACACCGGGGAGCTGTTTTTT.

This chain joins TRBV4-3 and TRBJ1-4; D possibly corresponds to TRBD1 (6 bases). Germline V gene lookup returns CDR1 LGHNA and CDR2 YSLEER. V gave up 0 bases and J gave up 5 bases, with 16 bases separating them. There are 17 residues in the CDR3. CDR3 sequence (DNA): TGCGCCAGCAGCCAAGATTATGGGGGCAGGGTGAATGAAAAACTGTTTTTT. This sequence encodes CASSQDYGGRVNEKLFF.

Note on this clonotype: At one boundary the junction diverges from the germline segment, which might be a read error. The V call is TRBV4-1, the J call TRBJ1-4; TRBD1 might be the D (6 bases). This CDR3 spans 16 amino acids. Germline CDR1 is MGHRA and CDR2 is YSYEKL. The chain's CDR3 is CASSQESRGLNEKPFF. The CDR3 coding sequence is TGCGCCAGCAGCCAAGAAAGCAGGGGCCTAAACGAAAAACCGTTTTTT.

The table lists this clonotype with a few counts. V usage is TRBV7-2 and J usage is TRBJ1-2; weak D call: TRBD1 (5 bases). CDR3 length equals 15 residues. CDR1 is SGHTA and CDR2 is FQGNSA in the germline V gene. The germline V and J ends were trimmed by 2 bases and 8 bases, with 18 bases remaining between them. The CDR3 here is CASSLLGTKVRGYTF. In nucleotides, the CDR3 is TGTGCCAGCAGCTTATTAGGGACTAAGGTCAGAGGCTACACCTTC.